This is a list of T cell receptor beta chains from one sample in a study of T-cell memory formation after mild COVID-19. TCRdb re-analysed the 5' RACE reads in MiXCR, keeping a single row per CDR3 protein. In the table there are about 290,000 distinct CDR3 sequences, less than 20% of which are singletons. Input material: PBMCs or a T cell subset sorted from them (not recorded which). These receptors originate from a man between 18 and 35 years old who had mild COVID-19 (a few samples of this study predate the infection). Cell type and time point are not known. Both conserved end residues are part of each CDR3. D genes are given only for firm matches. Rows give clone size only sometimes, using once, few, many, or a class for an expanded clone.

CDR3,DNA,J,size,D,V
CASSLVAGSLQETQYF,TGTGCCAGCAGCTTGGTAGCAGGGAGCCTACAAGAGACCCAGTACTTC,TRBJ2-5,few,NA,TRBV5-5
CSARGLGETQYF,TGCAGTGCTAGAGGGTTGGGAGAGACCCAGTACTTC,TRBJ2-5,many,NA,TRBV20-1
CASSGDRGQPQHF,TGTGCCAGCAGCGGGGACAGGGGACAGCCCCAGCATTTT,TRBJ1-5,once,TRBD1,TRBV7-2
CASSLGQGPGYTF,TGTGCCAGCAGCTTAGGGCAGGGCCCTGGCTACACCTTC,TRBJ1-2,NA,NA,TRBV7-9
CASSSTSGTPEAFF,TGCGCCAGCAGCTCCACAAGCGGGACACCTGAAGCTTTCTTT,TRBJ1-1,few,NA,TRBV5-1
CASTPYGGALSDTQYF,TGTGCCAGCACCCCCTACGGGGGGGCGTTGTCAGATACGCAGTATTTT,TRBJ2-3,few,TRBD2,TRBV12-3/TRBV12-4
CSARLGTNEKLFF,TGCAGTGCTAGATTGGGGACTAATGAAAAACTGTTTTTT,TRBJ1-4,NA,NA,TRBV20-1
CATSESDRDEQFF,TGTGCCACCAGTGAATCCGACAGGGATGAGCAGTTCTTC,TRBJ2-1,NA,TRBD1,TRBV24-1
CASSPAYDEQFF,TGCGCCAGCAGCCCAGCGTACGATGAGCAGTTCTTC,TRBJ2-1,NA,NA,TRBV4-1
CASSFMSQETQYF,TGTGCCAGCAGCTTCATGTCCCAAGAGACCCAGTACTTC,TRBJ2-5,NA,NA,TRBV7-9
CASSSGAIQQETQYF,TGTGCCAGCAGCTCGGGGGCTATACAGCAAGAGACCCAGTACTTC,TRBJ2-5,few,NA,TRBV7-2
CSARDPVGVTQYF,TGCAGTGCTAGAGACCCCGTCGGGGTTACGCAGTATTTT,TRBJ2-3,few,NA,TRBV20-1
CAINRSPPPGDEQYF,TGTGCCATCAACCGATCCCCCCCTCCCGGGGACGAGCAGTACTTC,TRBJ2-7,NA,NA,TRBV10-3
CASSSSRDRGGYTF,TGTGCCAGCAGTTCGTCCCGGGACAGGGGCGGCTACACCTTC,TRBJ1-2,NA,TRBD1,TRBV6-2/TRBV6-3
CASSPEGIQPQHF,TGTGCCAGCTCACCGGAAGGGATCCAGCCCCAGCATTTT,TRBJ1-5,NA,NA,TRBV18
CASSDAEIYGYTF,TGTGCCAGCAGTGATGCCGAGATTTATGGCTACACCTTC,TRBJ1-2,NA,NA,TRBV6-1
CAISEYFGDAFF,TGTGCCATCAGTGAGTACTTTGGTGATGCTTTCTTT,TRBJ1-1,NA,NA,TRBV10-3